This T cell receptor beta chain was recovered during a study of T cell responses to AZD1222 COVID-19 vaccine. General study results and limits: Among AZD1222 vaccinees, only five to seven were seropositive at baseline. The study found vaccine-associated CD4 TCRs spanning spike, dominant at 160-218 and 743-854. Targeting of unmutated variant regions was reportedly seen in nearly half of spike-specific TCRs.

TCRdb keeps only in-frame clones here, not all; method: immunoSEQ multiplex PCR. This sample carries approximately 140,000 clones, 91% of them seen once, and the ten largest clones take about 4%. Analyses pooled second doses at about 4 or about 12 weeks. The CDR3 sequence is 15 residues long. V gave up 1 base and J gave up 0 bases, with 7 bases separating them. Germline loops: CDR1 SNHLY, CDR2 FYNNEI. As to this clone: Antigen specificity is unknown.

This chain connects TRBV2 to TRBJ1-3; D ambiguous. Sequencing was performed on peripheral blood, taken 28 days after the second AZD1222 dose. The sequence came from an adult who received the AZD1222 COVID-19 vaccine. Written as DNA, the CDR3 is TGTGCCAGCAGTGAAGGTTTCGTCTCTGGAAACACCATATATTTT. Its protein product is CASSEGFVSGNTIYF.